This T cell receptor (beta chain) was identified in a study of T cell responses to AZD1222 COVID-19 vaccine. Across the whole study: The analysis combined second doses at about 4 or about 12 weeks.

This clone was seen only a few times. Its matching antigen is unknown. The sample holds other DNA sequences that translate to the same CDR3. The assay was immunoSEQ multiplex PCR, and TCRdb's table has in-frame clones only and misses some. This table has 100,000 to 140,000 clones, 80% to 90% appearing once. V shed 4 bases and J shed 3 bases, with 14 bases lying between them. CDR3 length: 15 residues. Germline loops: CDR1 MNHEY, CDR2 SVGEGT. Study-level results: Donor demographics were predominantly white British with a female majority; clonal diversity may be underestimated. Reports say nearly half of spike-specific TCRs go after unmutated variant regions.

The rearrangement uses TRBV6-2 or TRBV6-3 and TRBJ2-3; D is uncertain. The origin of this receptor is an adult in good health. The sequenced sample was peripheral blood, obtained on day 0 of AZD1222 vaccination. DNA for the CDR3: TGTGCCAGCAGTTCTAGATTGGGTGGAACAGATACGCAGTATTTT. Its translation is CASSSRLGGTDTQYF.